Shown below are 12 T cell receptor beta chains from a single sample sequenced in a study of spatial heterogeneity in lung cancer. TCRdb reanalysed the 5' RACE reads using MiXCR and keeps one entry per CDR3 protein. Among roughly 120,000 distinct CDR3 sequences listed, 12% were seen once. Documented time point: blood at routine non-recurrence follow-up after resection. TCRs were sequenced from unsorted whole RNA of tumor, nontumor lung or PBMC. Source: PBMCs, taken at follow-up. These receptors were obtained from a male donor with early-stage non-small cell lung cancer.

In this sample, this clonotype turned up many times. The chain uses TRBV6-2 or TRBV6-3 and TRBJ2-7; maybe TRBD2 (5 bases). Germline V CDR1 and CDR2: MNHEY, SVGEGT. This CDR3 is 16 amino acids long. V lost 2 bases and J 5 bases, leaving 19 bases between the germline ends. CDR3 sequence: CASSYLFGLTKNEQYF. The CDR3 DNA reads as TGTGCCAGCAGTTACCTCTTCGGACTCACGAAGAACGAGCAGTACTTC.

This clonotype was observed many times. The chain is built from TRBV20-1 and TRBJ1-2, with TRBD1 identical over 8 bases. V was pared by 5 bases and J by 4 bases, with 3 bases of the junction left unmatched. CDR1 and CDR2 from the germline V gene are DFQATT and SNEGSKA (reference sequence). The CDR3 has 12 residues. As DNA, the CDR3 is TGCAGTGCTTCCGACAGGGGCTATGGCTACACCTTC. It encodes CSASDRGYGYTF.

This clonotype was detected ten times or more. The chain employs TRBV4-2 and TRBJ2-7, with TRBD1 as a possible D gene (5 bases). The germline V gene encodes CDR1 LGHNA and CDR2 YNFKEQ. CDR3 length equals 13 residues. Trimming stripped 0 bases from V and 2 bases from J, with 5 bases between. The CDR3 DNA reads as TGTGCCAGCAGCCAAGAAGGGGCCTACGAGCAGTACTTC. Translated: CASSQEGAYEQYF.

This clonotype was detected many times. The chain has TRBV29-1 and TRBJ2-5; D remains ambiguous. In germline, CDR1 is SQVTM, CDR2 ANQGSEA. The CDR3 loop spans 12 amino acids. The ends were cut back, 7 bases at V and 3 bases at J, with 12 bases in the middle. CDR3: CSATDDKETQYF. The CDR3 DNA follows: TGCAGCGCTACAGATGACAAAGAGACCCAGTACTTC.

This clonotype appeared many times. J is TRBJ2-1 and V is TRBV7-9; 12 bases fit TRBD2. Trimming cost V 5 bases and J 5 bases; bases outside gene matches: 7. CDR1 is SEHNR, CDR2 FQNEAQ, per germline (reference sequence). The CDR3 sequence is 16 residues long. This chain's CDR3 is CASSPRLAGGDNEQFF. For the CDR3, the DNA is TGTGCCAGCAGCCCCCGGCTAGCGGGGGGGGACAATGAGCAGTTCTTC.

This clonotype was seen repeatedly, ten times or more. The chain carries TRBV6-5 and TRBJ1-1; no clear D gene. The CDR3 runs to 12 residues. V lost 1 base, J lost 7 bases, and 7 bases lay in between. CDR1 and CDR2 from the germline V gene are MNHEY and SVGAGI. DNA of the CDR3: TGTGCCAGCAGTTACTTGAAGGGTGAAGCTTTCTTT. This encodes CASSYLKGEAFF.

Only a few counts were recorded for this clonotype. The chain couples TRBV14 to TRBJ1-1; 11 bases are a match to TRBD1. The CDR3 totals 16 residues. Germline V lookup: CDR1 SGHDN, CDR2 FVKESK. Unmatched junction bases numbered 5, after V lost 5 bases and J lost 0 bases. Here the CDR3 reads CASSWRTGGMNTEAFF. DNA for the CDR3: TGTGCCAGCAGCTGGCGGACAGGGGGCATGAACACTGAAGCTTTCTTT.

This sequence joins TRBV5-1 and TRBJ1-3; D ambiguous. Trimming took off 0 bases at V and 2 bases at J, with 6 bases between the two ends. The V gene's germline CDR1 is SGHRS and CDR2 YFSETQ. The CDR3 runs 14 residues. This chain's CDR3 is CASSLEGTGNTIYF. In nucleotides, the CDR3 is TGCGCCAGCAGCTTGGAAGGGACTGGAAACACCATATATTTT.

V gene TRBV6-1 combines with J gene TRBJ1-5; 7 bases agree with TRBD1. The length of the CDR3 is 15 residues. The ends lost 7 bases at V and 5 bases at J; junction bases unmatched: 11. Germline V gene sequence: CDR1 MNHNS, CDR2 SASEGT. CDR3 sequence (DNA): TGTGCCAGCAATCTCCGGGACAGAAGTTATCAGCCCCAGCATTTT. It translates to CASNLRDRSYQPQHF.

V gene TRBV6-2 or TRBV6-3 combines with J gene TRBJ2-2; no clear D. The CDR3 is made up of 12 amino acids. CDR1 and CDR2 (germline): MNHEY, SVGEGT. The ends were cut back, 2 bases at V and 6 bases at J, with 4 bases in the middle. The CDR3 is CASSYLPGELFF. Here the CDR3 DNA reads TGTGCCAGCAGTTACCTCCCCGGGGAGCTGTTTTTT.

The CDR3: CSVTHLDTQYF. CDR3 bases: TGCAGCGTTACCCATTTGGATACGCAGTATTTT. The chain carries TRBV29-1 and TRBJ2-3; D not certain. Germline lookup yields CDR1 SQVTM and CDR2 ANQGSEA. Between the trimmed V and J ends, which lost 5 bases and 6 bases, there was a span of 9 bases. CDR3 size: 11 residues.

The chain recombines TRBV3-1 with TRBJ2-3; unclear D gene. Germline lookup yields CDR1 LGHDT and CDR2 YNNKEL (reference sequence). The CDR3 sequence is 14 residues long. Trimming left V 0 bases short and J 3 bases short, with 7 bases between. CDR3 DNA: TGTGCCAGCAGCCAAGATATGTGGACAGATACGCAGTATTTT. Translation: CASSQDMWTDTQYF.